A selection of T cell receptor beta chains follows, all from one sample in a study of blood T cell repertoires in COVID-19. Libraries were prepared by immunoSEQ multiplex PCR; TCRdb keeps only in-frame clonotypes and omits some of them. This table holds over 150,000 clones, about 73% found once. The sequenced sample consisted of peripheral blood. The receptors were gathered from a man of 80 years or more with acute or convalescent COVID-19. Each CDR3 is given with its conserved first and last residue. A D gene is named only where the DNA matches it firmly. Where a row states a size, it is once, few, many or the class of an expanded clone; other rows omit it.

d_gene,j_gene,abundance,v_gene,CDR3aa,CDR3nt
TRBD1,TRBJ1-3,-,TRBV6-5,CASSYGTGGLGDTIYF,TGTGCCAGCAGTTACGGGACAGGGGGTCTTGGGGACACCATATATTTT
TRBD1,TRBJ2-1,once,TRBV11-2,CASSDRVSYNEQFF,TGTGCCAGCTCAGACAGGGTCTCCTACAATGAGCAGTTCTTC
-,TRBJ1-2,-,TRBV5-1,CASSLGKGSYTF,TGCGCCAGCAGCTTGGGGAAGGGGAGCTACACCTTC
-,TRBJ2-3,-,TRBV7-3,CASSPTGRSFADTQYF,TGTGCCAGCAGCCCGACAGGAAGGAGTTTCGCGGATACGCAGTATTTT
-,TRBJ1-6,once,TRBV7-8,CASSSTGIRIKTYNSPLHF,TGTGCCAGCAGCTCGACAGGAATCAGGATTAAAACCTATAATTCACCCCTCCACTTT
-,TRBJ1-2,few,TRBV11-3,CASSLSGLEKSGYTF,TGTGCCAGCAGCTTAAGTGGACTCGAGAAAAGTGGCTACACCTTC
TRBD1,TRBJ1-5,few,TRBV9,CASSPGQGGNQPQHF,TGTGCCAGCAGCCCGGGACAGGGGGGCAATCAGCCCCAGCATTTT
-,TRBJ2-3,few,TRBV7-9,CASSPRTAPDTQYF,TGTGCCAGCAGCCCCCGGACTGCACCAGATACGCAGTATTTT
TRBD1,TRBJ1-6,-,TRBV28,CASRGGQVYNSPLHF,TGTGCCAGCAGAGGGGGACAGGTCTATAATTCACCCCTCCACTTT
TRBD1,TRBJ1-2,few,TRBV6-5,CASSLNGQGDGYTF,TGTGCCAGCAGTCTCAACGGACAGGGGGATGGCTACACCTTC
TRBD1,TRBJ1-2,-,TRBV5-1,CASSQTTTGPYGYTF,TGCGCCAGCAGCCAAACGACGACAGGGCCCTATGGCTACACCTTC
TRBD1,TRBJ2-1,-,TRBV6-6,CASSYGQGVSYNEQFF,TGTGCCAGCAGTTACGGACAGGGGGTCTCCTACAATGAGCAGTTCTTC
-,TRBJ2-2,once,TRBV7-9,CASSFSVNTGELFF,TGTGCCAGCAGCTTTAGCGTGAACACCGGGGAGCTGTTTTTT
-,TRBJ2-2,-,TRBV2,CASSASGYTGELFF,TGTGCCAGCAGTGCTTCAGGGTACACCGGGGAGCTGTTTTTT
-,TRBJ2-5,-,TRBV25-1,CASSPPPAGAEKTQYF,TGTGCCAGCAGCCCCCCGCCGGCGGGGGCTGAAAAGACCCAGTACTTC
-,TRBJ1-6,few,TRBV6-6,CASSQIAGNSPLHF,TGTGCCAGCAGCCAGATTGCGGGGAATTCACCCCTCCACTTT
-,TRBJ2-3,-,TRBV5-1,CASSLWRGDTQYF,TGCGCCAGCAGCTTATGGCGGGGAGATACGCAGTATTTT
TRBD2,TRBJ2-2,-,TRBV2,CASRTGGANTGELFF,TGTGCCAGCAGGACCGGGGGGGCGAACACCGGGGAGCTGTTTTTT
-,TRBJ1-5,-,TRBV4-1,CASSQDDGGPQPQHF,TGCGCCAGCAGCCAAGACGATGGGGGCCCACAGCCCCAGCATTTT
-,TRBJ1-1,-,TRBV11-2,CASSPSLTGTEAFF,TGTGCCAGCAGCCCTTCCCTAACGGGAACTGAAGCTTTCTTT
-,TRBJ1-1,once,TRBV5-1,CASSLWEGVGENTEAFF,TGCGCCAGCAGCCTCTGGGAGGGGGTTGGGGAGAACACTGAAGCTTTCTTT
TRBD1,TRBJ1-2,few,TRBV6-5,CASRQTGNEGYTF,TGTGCCAGCAGGCAGACAGGGAATGAAGGCTACACCTTC
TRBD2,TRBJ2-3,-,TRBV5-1,CASSSLTSGGADTQYF,TGCGCCAGCAGCTCCCTGACTAGCGGGGGGGCAGATACGCAGTATTTT
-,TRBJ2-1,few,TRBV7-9,CASSLFRLGGYNEQFF,TGTGCCAGCAGCTTATTTCGCCTAGGTGGATACAATGAGCAGTTCTTC
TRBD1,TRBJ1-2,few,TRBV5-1,CASSLVKTGANYGYTF,TGCGCCAGCAGCTTGGTAAAGACAGGGGCTAACTATGGCTACACCTTC
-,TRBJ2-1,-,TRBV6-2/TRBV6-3,CASSFSPGGLPYEQFF,TGTGCCAGCAGCTTCAGCCCGGGGGGCCTCCCCTATGAGCAGTTCTTC
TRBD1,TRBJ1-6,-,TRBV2,CASMAADRGSNSPLHF,TGTGCCAGCATGGCCGCGGACAGGGGATCGAATTCACCCCTCCACTTT
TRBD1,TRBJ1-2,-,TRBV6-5,CASKSTGEVYGYTF,TGTGCCAGCAAATCGACAGGGGAAGTCTATGGCTACACCTTC
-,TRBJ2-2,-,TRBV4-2,CASSQEGANTGELFF,TGTGCCAGCAGCCAAGAGGGAGCGAACACCGGGGAGCTGTTTTTT
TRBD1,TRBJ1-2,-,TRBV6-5,CASRDRGYGYTF,TGTGCCAGCAGGGACAGGGGTTATGGCTACACCTTC
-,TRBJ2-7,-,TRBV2,CASSEQGYEQYF,TGTGCCAGCAGTGAACAGGGCTACGAGCAGTACTTC
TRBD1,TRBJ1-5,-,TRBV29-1,CSVAGQHQDQPQHF,TGCAGCGTTGCGGGACAGCACCAAGATCAGCCCCAGCATTTT
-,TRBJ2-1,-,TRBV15,CATSRTQEQFF,TGTGCCACCAGCAGAACCCAGGAGCAGTTCTTC
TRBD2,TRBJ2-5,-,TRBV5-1,CASSSGTRGETQYF,TGCGCCAGCAGCTCCGGGACTAGGGGTGAGACCCAGTACTTC
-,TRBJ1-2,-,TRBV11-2,CASSLAEIGYTF,TGTGCCAGCAGCTTAGCTGAGATTGGCTACACCTTC
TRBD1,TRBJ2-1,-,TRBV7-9,CASSRPSPGTGLSNEQFF,TGTGCCAGCAGCCGCCCCAGTCCCGGGACAGGACTATCCAATGAGCAGTTCTTC
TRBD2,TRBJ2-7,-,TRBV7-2,CASSPWGGGAAYEQYF,TGTGCCAGCAGCCCCTGGGGCGGGGGGGCAGCCTACGAGCAGTACTTC
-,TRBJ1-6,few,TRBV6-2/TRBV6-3,CARSQKTSTYPPRGHAPLHF,TGTGCCAGGAGCCAGAAGACATCCACCTACCCCCCCCGAGGACACGCACCCCTCCACTTT
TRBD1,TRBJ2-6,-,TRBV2,CASSSGTARSGANVLTF,TGTGCCAGCAGTTCCGGGACAGCACGCTCTGGGGCCAACGTCCTGACTTTC